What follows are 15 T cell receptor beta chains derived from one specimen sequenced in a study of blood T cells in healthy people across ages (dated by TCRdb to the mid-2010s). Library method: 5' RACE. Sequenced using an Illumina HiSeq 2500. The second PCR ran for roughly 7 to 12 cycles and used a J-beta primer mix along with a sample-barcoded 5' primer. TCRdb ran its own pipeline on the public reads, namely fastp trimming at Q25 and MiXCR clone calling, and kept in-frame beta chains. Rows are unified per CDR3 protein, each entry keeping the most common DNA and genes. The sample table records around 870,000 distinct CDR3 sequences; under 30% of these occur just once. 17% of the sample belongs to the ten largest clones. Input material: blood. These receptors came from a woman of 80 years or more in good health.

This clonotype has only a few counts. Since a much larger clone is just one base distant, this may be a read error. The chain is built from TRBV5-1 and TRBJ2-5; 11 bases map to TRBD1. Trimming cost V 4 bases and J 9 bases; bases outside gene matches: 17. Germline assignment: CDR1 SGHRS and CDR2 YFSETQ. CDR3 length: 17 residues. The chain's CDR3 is CASSRPLGQGAGEAQYF. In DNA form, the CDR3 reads TGCGCCAGCAGCCGTCCCCTTGGACAGGGGGCCGGGGAGGCCCAGTACTTC.

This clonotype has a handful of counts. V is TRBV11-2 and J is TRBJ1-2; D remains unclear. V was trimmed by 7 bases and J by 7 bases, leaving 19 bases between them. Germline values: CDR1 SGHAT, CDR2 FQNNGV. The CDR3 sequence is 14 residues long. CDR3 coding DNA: TGTGCCAGCAACAAGGGAAATGACATGTCTGGCTACACCTTC. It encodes CASNKGNDMSGYTF.

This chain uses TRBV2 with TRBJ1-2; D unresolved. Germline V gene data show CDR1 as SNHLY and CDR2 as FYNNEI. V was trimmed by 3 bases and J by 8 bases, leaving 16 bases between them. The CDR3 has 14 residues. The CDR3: CASSDLSRVGGYTF. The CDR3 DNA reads TGTGCCAGCAGTGACCTCTCTCGGGTGGGGGGCTACACCTTC.

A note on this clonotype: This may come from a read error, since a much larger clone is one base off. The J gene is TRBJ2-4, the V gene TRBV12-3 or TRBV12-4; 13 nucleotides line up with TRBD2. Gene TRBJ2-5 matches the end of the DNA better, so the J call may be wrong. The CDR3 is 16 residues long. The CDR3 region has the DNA TGTGCCAACAGTTCAAGACTAGCGGGGGGACAAGAGACCCAGTACTTC. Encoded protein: CANSSRLAGGQETQYF.

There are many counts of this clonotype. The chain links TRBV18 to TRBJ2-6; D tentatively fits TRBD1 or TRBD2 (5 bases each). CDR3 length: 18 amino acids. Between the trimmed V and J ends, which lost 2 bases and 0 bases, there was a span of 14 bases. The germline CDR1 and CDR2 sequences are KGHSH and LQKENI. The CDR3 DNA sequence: TGTGCCAGCTCACCAAGGGGAGTTGGGGGCTCTGGGGCCAACGTCCTGACTTTC. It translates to CASSPRGVGGSGANVLTF.

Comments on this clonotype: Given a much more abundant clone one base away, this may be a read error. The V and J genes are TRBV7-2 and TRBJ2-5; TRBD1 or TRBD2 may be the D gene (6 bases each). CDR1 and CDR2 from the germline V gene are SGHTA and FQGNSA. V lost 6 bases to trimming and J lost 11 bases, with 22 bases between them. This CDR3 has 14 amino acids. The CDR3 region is CASSHGGWDNEQYF. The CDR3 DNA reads TGTGCCAGCAGTCACGGGGGCTGGGACAATGAGCAGTACTTC.

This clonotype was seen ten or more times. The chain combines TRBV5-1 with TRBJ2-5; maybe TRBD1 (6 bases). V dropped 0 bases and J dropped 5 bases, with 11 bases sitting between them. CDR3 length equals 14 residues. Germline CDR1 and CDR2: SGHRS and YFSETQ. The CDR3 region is CASSLEGVRETQYF. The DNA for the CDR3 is TGCGCCAGCAGCTTGGAGGGGGTTCGGGAGACCCAGTACTTC.

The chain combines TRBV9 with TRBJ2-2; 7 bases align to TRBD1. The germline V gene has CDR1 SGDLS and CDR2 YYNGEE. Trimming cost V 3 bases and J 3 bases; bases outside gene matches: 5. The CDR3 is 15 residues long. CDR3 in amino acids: CASSAQGLDTGELFF. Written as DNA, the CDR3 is TGTGCCAGCAGCGCACAGGGGTTGGACACCGGGGAGCTGTTTTTT.

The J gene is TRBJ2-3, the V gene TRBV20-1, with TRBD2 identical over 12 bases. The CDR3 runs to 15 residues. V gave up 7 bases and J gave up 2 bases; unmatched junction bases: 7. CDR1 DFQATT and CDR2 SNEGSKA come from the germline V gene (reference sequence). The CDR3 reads CSVKRLAGDTDTQYF. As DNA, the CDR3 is TGCAGTGTAAAGCGACTAGCGGGGGACACAGATACGCAGTATTTT.

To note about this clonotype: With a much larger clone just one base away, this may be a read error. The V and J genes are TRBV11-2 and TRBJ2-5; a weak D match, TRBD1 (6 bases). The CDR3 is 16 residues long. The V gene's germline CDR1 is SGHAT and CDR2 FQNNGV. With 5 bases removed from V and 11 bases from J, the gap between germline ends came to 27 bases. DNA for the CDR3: TGTGCCAGCAGCAGGGGACAAACCAACGGTAGGGATGAGCAGTACTTC. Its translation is CASSRGQTNGRDEQYF. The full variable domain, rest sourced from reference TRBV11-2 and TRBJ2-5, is EAGVAQSPRYKIIEKRQSVAFWCNPISGHATLYWYQQILGQGPKLLIQFQNNGVVDDSQLPKDRFSAERLKGVDSTLKIQPAKLEDSAVYLCASSRGQTNGRDEQYFGPGTRLLVL.

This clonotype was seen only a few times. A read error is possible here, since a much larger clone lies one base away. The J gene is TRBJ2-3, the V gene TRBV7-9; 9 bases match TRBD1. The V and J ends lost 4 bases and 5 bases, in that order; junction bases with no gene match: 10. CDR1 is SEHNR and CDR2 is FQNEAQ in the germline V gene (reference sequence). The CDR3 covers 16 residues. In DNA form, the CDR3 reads TGTGCCAGCAGCTCCGTGACAGGGGGAGTTGGAGATACGCAGTATTTT. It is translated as CASSSVTGGVGDTQYF.

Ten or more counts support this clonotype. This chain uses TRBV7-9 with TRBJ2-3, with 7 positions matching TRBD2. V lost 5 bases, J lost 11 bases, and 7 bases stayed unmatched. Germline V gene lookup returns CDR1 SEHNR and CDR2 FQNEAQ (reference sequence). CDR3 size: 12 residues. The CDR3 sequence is CASSPERGEQYF. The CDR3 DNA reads TGTGCCAGCAGCCCCGAGCGGGGCGAGCAGTATTTT.

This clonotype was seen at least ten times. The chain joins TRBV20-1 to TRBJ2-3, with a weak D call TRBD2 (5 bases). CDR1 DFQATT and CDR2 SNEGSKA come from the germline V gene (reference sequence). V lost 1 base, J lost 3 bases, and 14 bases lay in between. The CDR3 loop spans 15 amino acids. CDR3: CSARVGSTATDTQYF. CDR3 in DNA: TGCAGTGCTAGAGTGGGGAGCACAGCTACAGATACGCAGTATTTT.

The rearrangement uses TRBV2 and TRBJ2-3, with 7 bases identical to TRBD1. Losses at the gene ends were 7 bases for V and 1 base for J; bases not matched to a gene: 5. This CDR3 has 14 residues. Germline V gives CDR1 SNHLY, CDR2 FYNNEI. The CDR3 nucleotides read TGTGCCAGCACTGCAGGGGGAGGCACAGATACGCAGTATTTT. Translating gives CASTAGGGTDTQYF.

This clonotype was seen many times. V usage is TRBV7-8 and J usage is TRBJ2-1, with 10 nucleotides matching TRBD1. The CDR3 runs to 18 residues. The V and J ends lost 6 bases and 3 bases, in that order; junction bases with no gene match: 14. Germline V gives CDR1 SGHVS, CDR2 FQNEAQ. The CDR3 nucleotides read TGTGCCAGCAGTCCCCCTCTCCGGGACAGGGGATACTACAATGAGCAGTTCTTC. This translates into CASSPPLRDRGYYNEQFF. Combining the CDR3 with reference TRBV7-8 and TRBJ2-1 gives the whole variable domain GAGVSQSPRYKVAKRGQDVALRCDPISGHVSLFWYQQALGQGPEFLTYFQNEAQLDKSGLPSDRFFAERPEGSVSTLKIQRTQQEDSAVYLCASSPPLRDRGYYNEQFFGPGTRLTVL.